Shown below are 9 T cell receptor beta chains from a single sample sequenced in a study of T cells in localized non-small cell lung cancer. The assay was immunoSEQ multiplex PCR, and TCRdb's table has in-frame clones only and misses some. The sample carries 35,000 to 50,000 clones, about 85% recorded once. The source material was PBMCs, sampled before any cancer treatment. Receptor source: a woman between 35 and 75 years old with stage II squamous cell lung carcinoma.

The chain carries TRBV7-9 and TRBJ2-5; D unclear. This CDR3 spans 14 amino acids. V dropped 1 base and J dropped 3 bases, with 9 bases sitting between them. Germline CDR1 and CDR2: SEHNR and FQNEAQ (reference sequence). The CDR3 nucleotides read TGTGCCAGCAGCTTAGTCCATCTGGAAGAGACCCAGTACTTC. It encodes CASSLVHLEETQYF.

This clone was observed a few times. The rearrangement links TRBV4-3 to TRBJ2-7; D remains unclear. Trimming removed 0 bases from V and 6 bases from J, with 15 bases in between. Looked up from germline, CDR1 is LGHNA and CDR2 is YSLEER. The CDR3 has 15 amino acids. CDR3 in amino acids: CASSQDYSLSLEQYF. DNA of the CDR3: TGCGCCAGCAGCCAAGACTACAGCCTCAGCCTCGAGCAGTACTTC.

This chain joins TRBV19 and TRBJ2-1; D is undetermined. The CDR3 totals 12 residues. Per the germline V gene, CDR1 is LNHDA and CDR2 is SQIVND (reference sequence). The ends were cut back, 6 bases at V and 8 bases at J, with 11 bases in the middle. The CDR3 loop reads CASSPPVDEQFF. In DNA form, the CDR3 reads TGTGCCAGTAGCCCCCCGGTCGATGAGCAGTTCTTC.

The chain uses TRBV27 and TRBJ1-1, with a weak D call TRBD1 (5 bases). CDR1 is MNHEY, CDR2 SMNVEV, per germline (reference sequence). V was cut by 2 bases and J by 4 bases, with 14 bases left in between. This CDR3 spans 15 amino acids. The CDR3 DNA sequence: TGTGCCAGCAGTTTAAGGCCAGGGTTTGTCACTGAAGCTTTCTTT. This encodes CASSLRPGFVTEAFF.

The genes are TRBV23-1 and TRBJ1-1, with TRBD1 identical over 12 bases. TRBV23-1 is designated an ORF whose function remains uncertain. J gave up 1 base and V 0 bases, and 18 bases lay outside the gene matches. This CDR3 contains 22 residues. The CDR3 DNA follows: TGCGCCAGCAGTCAATCCTGGGGAATTCCGGGACAGGGGGCGAGGCCGAACACTGAAGCTTTCTTT. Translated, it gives CASSQSWGIPGQGARPNTEAFF.

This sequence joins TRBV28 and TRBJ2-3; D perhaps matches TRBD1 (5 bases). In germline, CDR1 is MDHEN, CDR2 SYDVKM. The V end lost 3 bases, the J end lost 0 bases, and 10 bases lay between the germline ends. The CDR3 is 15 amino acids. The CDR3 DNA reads TGTGCCAGCAGTTTGTCCCAGGGCAGCACAGATACGCAGTATTTT. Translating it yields CASSLSQGSTDTQYF.

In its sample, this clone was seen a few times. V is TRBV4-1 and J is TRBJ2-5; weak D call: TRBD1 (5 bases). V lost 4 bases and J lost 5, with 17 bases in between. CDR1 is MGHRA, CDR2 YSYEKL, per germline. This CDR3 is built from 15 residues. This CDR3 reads CASSPWSGAPETQYF. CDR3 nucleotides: TGCGCCAGCAGCCCGTGGAGTGGGGCCCCCGAGACCCAGTACTTC.

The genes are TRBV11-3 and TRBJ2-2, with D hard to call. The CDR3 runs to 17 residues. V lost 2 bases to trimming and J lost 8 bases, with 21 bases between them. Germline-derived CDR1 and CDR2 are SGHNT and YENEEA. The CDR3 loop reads CASSLNRWGTSTGELFF. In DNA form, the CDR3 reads TGTGCCAGCAGCTTAAATCGGTGGGGTACCTCTACAGGGGAGCTGTTTTTT.

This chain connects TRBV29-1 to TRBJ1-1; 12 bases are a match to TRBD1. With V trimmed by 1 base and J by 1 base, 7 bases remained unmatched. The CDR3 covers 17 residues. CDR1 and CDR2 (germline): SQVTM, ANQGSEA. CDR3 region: CSVEVGQGAHGNTEAFF. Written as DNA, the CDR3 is TGCAGCGTTGAAGTGGGACAGGGGGCGCATGGGAACACTGAAGCTTTCTTT. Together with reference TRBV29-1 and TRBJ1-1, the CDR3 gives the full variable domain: SAVISQKPSRDICQRGTSLTIQCQVDSQVTMMFWYRQQPGQSLTLIATANQGSEATYESGFVIDKFPISRPNLTFSTLTVSNMSPEDSSIYLCSVEVGQGAHGNTEAFFGQGTRLTVV.